The 32 T cell receptor beta chains listed next were all sequenced from one sample in a study of T cells in Graves' hyperthyroidism and ophthalmopathy. Regions amplified from RNA transcripts were the TCR beta CDR3 regions. TCR CDR3 regions were first amplified by RT-PCR with HTBI primers. One entry per CDR3 protein, called by TCRdb with MiXCR from the multiplex PCR reads. The sample includes around 300,000 distinct CDR3 sequences, roughly an eighth of them seen just once. The sample comprised blood. Receptor source: a woman aged 40-49 years with Graves' hyperthyroidism.

The chain has TRBV12-3 or TRBV12-4 and TRBJ2-1, with unresolved D. The V end was cut by 4 bases, the J end by 8 bases, with 12 bases between. The CDR3 consists of 13 residues. The CDR3 bases are TGTGCCAGCAGTTCTTCCATGGCGGATGAGCAGTTCTTC. Translation gives CASSSSMADEQFF.

Many counts were recorded for this clonotype. The J gene is TRBJ2-2, the V gene TRBV2; D possibly corresponds to TRBD2 (6 bases). CDR1 is SNHLY and CDR2 is FYNNEI in the germline V gene. There are 15 residues in the CDR3. V lost 7 bases to trimming and J lost 6 bases, with 18 bases between them. CDR3 in amino acids: CASMLRGTGAGELFF. CDR3 in DNA: TGTGCCAGCATGCTCCGCGGAACGGGAGCCGGGGAGCTGTTTTTT.

This clonotype was seen many times. The chain has TRBV24-1 and TRBJ2-2, with D tentatively TRBD1 (6 bases). Trimming removed 5 bases at V and 3 bases at J, with 12 bases between. This CDR3 contains 15 residues. Per the germline V gene, CDR1 is KGHDR and CDR2 is SFDVKD. The chain's CDR3 is CATSVGHRDTGELFF. The CDR3 DNA reads as TGTGCCACCAGTGTTGGGCACAGGGACACCGGGGAGCTGTTTTTT.

Ten or more counts support this clonotype. In nucleotides, the CDR3 is TGTGCCTGGAGTGTGGGAAATGGGGGGAACGGAGCTTTCTTT. This encodes CAWSVGNGGNGAFF. V and J are TRBV30 and TRBJ1-1, with a weak D call TRBD1 (5 bases). Trimming shortened V by 0 bases and J by 10 bases, and 18 bases separated the two germline ends. Germline-derived CDR1 and CDR2 are GTSNPN and SVGIG (reference sequence). The length of the CDR3 is 14 residues.

This clonotype was recorded only once. The chain carries TRBV4-2 and TRBJ2-2; 9 positions match TRBD2. Losses at the gene ends were 0 bases for V and 1 base for J; bases not matched to a gene: 6. Germline CDR1 and CDR2: LGHNA and YNFKEQ. The CDR3 is 18 amino acids. The CDR3 sequence is CASSQDRRGGGNTGELFF. CDR3 coding DNA: TGTGCCAGCAGCCAAGATCGGCGGGGGGGAGGGAACACCGGGGAGCTGTTTTTT.

This clonotype was observed many times. V is TRBV13 and J is TRBJ1-1; 8 bases are shared with TRBD1. Germline assignment: CDR1 PRHDT and CDR2 FYEKMQ (reference sequence). Trimming cost V 2 bases and J 10 bases; bases outside gene matches: 9. The CDR3 contains 14 residues. The CDR3 sequence: CASSLRSDRETAFF. DNA of the CDR3: TGTGCCAGCAGCTTAAGGTCGGACAGGGAGACAGCTTTCTTT.

There are many counts of this clonotype. The chain's CDR3 is CASSEEGRGGAWDEQFF. Written as DNA, the CDR3 is TGTGCCAGCAGTGAAGAGGGGAGGGGCGGAGCCTGGGATGAGCAGTTCTTC. The chain uses TRBV6-1 and TRBJ2-1; 7 positions agree with TRBD2. There are 17 residues in the CDR3. The V gene end was trimmed by 1 base and the J gene end by 8 bases; junction bases not matched to a gene: 14. CDR1 is MNHNS, CDR2 SASEGT, per germline.

This chain links TRBV3-1 with TRBJ2-1, with 7 bases identical to TRBD1. CDR1 and CDR2 (germline): LGHDT, YNNKEL (reference sequence). The CDR3 spans 13 residues. After removal of 2 bases from V and 9 bases from J, the junction contained 4 bases not matched to a gene. The CDR3 loop reads CASSQRNRGEQFF. The CDR3 nucleotides read TGTGCCAGCAGCCAACGTAACAGGGGTGAGCAGTTCTTC.

In its sample, this clonotype was seen many times. The chain combines TRBV29-1 with TRBJ1-2; D gene uncertain. CDR1 is SQVTM and CDR2 is ANQGSEA in the germline V gene. The V end lost 3 bases, the J end lost 5 bases, and 7 bases lay between the germline ends. This CDR3 comprises 11 residues. The CDR3 reads CSVESGYGYTF. Here the CDR3 DNA reads TGCAGCGTTGAGTCCGGGTATGGCTACACCTTC.

This chain links TRBV30 with TRBJ2-7; TRBD1 matches 8 bases. Trimming took 5 bases from V and 7 from J; bases not matched to a gene: 10. The CDR3 sequence is 13 residues long. Germline CDR1 is GTSNPN and CDR2 is SVGIG (reference sequence). CDR3 bases: TGTGCCTGGGGGACAGGTTTCTTGGGGGAGCAGTACTTC. Protein sequence: CAWGTGFLGEQYF.

This clonotype came up many times. The chain uses TRBV7-2 and TRBJ1-5, with D possibly being TRBD1 (6 bases). Germline CDR1 and CDR2: SGHTA and FQGNSA. Trimming took off 5 bases at V and 6 bases at J, with 20 bases between the two ends. This CDR3 is built from 16 residues. The CDR3, as DNA: TGTGCCAGCAGCACGGGAGGGGGGGCGATCCTTCAGCCCCAGCATTTT. Amino acids: CASSTGGGAILQPQHF.

The sample holds many counts of this clonotype. For the CDR3, the DNA is TGTGCCAGCAGTGAAGAGGGCAGGGACTATGGCTACACCTTC. It codes for CASSEEGRDYGYTF. V is TRBV2 and J is TRBJ1-2; D possibly corresponds to TRBD1 (5 bases). This CDR3 spans 14 amino acids. V was clipped by 1 base and J by 3 bases, with 9 bases between them. The germline V gene has CDR1 SNHLY and CDR2 FYNNEI.

This clonotype was seen ten or more times. The chain is built from TRBV6-6 and TRBJ2-2, with D tentatively TRBD1 (6 bases). This CDR3 comprises 16 residues. The germline V and J ends were trimmed by 2 bases and 8 bases, with 18 bases remaining between them. Per the germline V gene, CDR1 is MNHNY and CDR2 is SVGAGI (reference sequence). The CDR3 loop is CASSYRWGLAPGELFF. The CDR3 nucleotides are TGTGCCAGCAGTTACCGGTGGGGGCTAGCCCCAGGGGAGCTGTTTTTT.

This clonotype was seen a handful of times. A junction end diverges from the germline sequence, so it may reflect a read error. The chain combines TRBV28 with TRBJ2-7; tentatively, D is TRBD2 (5 bases). CDR1 is MDHEN, CDR2 SYDVKM, per germline. This CDR3 is built from 13 residues. CDR3 protein: CASTRTDNLRIDF. CDR3 coding DNA: TGTGCCAGCACCCGGACTGATAACCTACGAATTGACTTC.

This clonotype appeared many times. This chain connects TRBV19 to TRBJ1-5, with D tentatively TRBD1 (5 bases). V lost 2 bases and J 9 bases, leaving 11 bases between the germline ends. The CDR3 sequence is 13 residues long. Germline V gene data show CDR1 as LNHDA and CDR2 as SQIVND (reference sequence). The CDR3 is CASSITGTGPQHF. CDR3 in DNA: TGTGCCAGTAGTATAACCGGAACAGGGCCCCAGCATTTT. Full variable domain (rest looked up from reference TRBV19 and TRBJ1-5): DGGITQSPKYLFRKEGQNVTLSCEQNLNHDAMYWYRQDPGQGLRLIYYSQIVNDFQKGDIAEGYSVSREKKESFPLTVTSAQKNPTAFYLCASSITGTGPQHFGDGTRLSIL.

This clonotype has ten or more counts. The chain carries TRBV20-1 and TRBJ2-7; D is uncertain. CDR3 length equals 12 residues. Germline CDR1 reads DFQATT; CDR2 reads SNEGSKA (reference sequence). Trimming removed 3 bases at V and 6 bases at J, with 12 bases between. This CDR3 reads CSARGPTGEQYF. The CDR3 region has the DNA TGCAGTGCTAGGGGTCCAACGGGCGAGCAGTACTTC.

This clonotype was recorded many times. The J gene is TRBJ2-2, the V gene TRBV28, with a tentative D call TRBD2 (6 bases). V lost 3 bases and J lost 3, with 11 bases in between. CDR3 length: 15 residues. Germline V lookup: CDR1 MDHEN, CDR2 SYDVKM. CDR3 sequence: CASSFRGRYTGELFF. The CDR3, as DNA: TGTGCCAGCAGTTTTCGGGGGAGGTACACCGGGGAGCTGTTTTTT.

Many counts were recorded for this clonotype. This chain uses TRBV18 with TRBJ2-3; D may be TRBD1 (6 bases). Germline loops: CDR1 KGHSH, CDR2 LQKENI. The length of the CDR3 is 14 residues. V was clipped by 0 bases and J by 4 bases, with 8 bases between them. CDR3 DNA sequence: TGTGCCAGCTCACCACCGACAGGATCAGATACGCAGTATTTT. It codes for CASSPPTGSDTQYF.

In this sample, this clonotype turned up many times. The chain employs TRBV15 and TRBJ1-2; D ambiguous. Trimming shortened V by 1 base and J by 4 bases, and 10 bases separated the two germline ends. The germline V gene has CDR1 LNHNV and CDR2 YYDKDF (reference sequence). The CDR3 has 14 amino acids. Here the CDR3 reads CATSRGQASYGYTF. The CDR3 DNA reads as TGTGCCACCAGCAGAGGTCAAGCGAGCTATGGCTACACCTTC.

This rearrangement joins TRBV5-8 to TRBJ2-7; TRBD2 aligns across 9 bases. The length of the CDR3 is 17 residues. In germline, CDR1 is SGHTS, CDR2 YDEGEE. The V gene end was trimmed by 4 bases and the J gene end by 4 bases; junction bases not matched to a gene: 15. CDR3: CASSLPPSAGGPYEQYF. The CDR3 coding sequence is TGTGCCAGCAGCCTCCCCCCCAGTGCGGGAGGGCCTTACGAGCAGTACTTC.

This clonotype was counted ten times or more. J is TRBJ2-1 and V is TRBV20-1; TRBD2 matches at 9 bases. V was clipped by 1 base and J by 6 bases; unmatched bases: 4. This CDR3 is 14 amino acids long. From germline, CDR1 is DFQATT and CDR2 SNEGSKA (reference sequence). The CDR3 nucleotides read TGCAGTGCTAGAGGCCTAGCGGGAACCAATGAGCAGTTCTTC. Its translation: CSARGLAGTNEQFF.

The chain has TRBV6-1 and TRBJ2-2; D is undetermined. CDR1 is MNHNS, CDR2 SASEGT, per germline. Deletions cut 5 bases from V and 0 bases from J, with 13 bases between. This CDR3 is 16 amino acids long. The chain's CDR3 is CASSQINTANTGELFF. CDR3 DNA sequence: TGTGCCAGCAGTCAGATAAACACCGCGAACACCGGGGAGCTGTTTTTT.

The V and J genes are TRBV7-9 and TRBJ1-3; tentatively, D is TRBD1 (5 bases). CDR1 and CDR2 (germline): SEHNR, FQNEAQ (reference sequence). Trimming left V 8 bases short and J 3 bases short, with 17 bases between. The CDR3 spans 15 residues. The CDR3 loop is CASSGSQGSGNTIYF. The CDR3 bases are TGTGCCAGCTCGGGTTCGCAGGGCAGTGGAAACACCATATATTTT.

This clonotype was detected only a few times. The chain recombines TRBV7-9 with TRBJ1-6; 7 bases agree with TRBD1. This CDR3 has 14 amino acids. Germline loops: CDR1 SEHNR, CDR2 FQNEAQ (reference sequence). Trimming cost V 1 base and J 7 bases; bases outside gene matches: 1. CDR3 residues: CASSLEGGNSPLHF. Here the CDR3 DNA reads TGTGCCAGCAGCTTAGAAGGGGGCAATTCACCCCTCCACTTT.

The chain links TRBV10-3 to TRBJ2-7; a weak D match, TRBD1 (5 bases). The V gene lost 1 base and the J gene lost 1 base, with 11 bases spanning the gap. CDR1 and CDR2 (germline): ENHRY, SYGVKD. The CDR3 length is 15 residues. CDR3 DNA sequence: TGTGCCATCAGTGAGTTTGGGGCCAGTTCCTACGAGCAGTACTTC. Protein product: CAISEFGASSYEQYF.

Ten or more counts support this clonotype. This sequence joins TRBV2 and TRBJ2-3; no reliable D call. With 4 bases removed from V and 6 bases from J, the gap between germline ends came to 8 bases. Germline V gene data show CDR1 as SNHLY and CDR2 as FYNNEI. The CDR3 totals 12 residues. The CDR3 DNA reads as TGTGCCAGCAGTGCGTCGGATGATACGCAGTATTTT. Its protein is CASSASDDTQYF.

This clonotype was counted at least ten times. The chain carries TRBV6-4 and TRBJ2-5, with D possibly being TRBD2 (6 bases). Germline V lookup: CDR1 MRHNA, CDR2 SNTAGT. Trimming cost V 2 bases and J 0 bases, with 10 bases left between them. The length of the CDR3 is 15 residues. The CDR3 nucleotides read TGTGCCAGCAGTGACCCCGGAGGGTACCAAGAGACCCAGTACTTC. This translates into CASSDPGGYQETQYF.

There are many counts of this clonotype. The chain couples TRBV12-3 or TRBV12-4 to TRBJ2-1, with 9 nucleotides matching TRBD2. The CDR3 runs to 14 residues. V was clipped by 5 bases and J by 6 bases; unmatched bases: 5. CDR3 sequence reads: CASSRSGRRNEQFF. The DNA of the CDR3 is TGTGCCAGCAGTCGTAGCGGGAGACGCAATGAGCAGTTCTTC.

This clonotype was detected many times. The chain combines TRBV15 with TRBJ2-1; D gene unclear. CDR1 and CDR2 from the germline V gene are LNHNV and YYDKDF (reference sequence). Trimming pared 1 base from V and 5 bases from J, leaving 9 bases between. The CDR3 runs to 14 residues. CDR3 bases: TGTGCCACCAGCAGAGTAGACGGAGACAATGAGCAGTTCTTC. Amino acids: CATSRVDGDNEQFF.

CDR3 in amino acids: CASSAGTGGNMDTQYF. The CDR3 DNA follows: TGTGCCAGCAGTGCCGGGACAGGGGGCAATATGGATACGCAGTATTTT. The genes are TRBV2 and TRBJ2-3, with 12 positions matching TRBD1. CDR3 length: 16 amino acids. V lost 4 bases, J lost 6 bases, and 8 bases stayed unmatched. CDR1 and CDR2 from the germline V gene are SNHLY and FYNNEI. Combining the CDR3 with reference TRBV2 and TRBJ2-3 gives the whole variable domain EPEVTQTPSHQVTQMGQEVILRCVPISNHLYFYWYRQILGQKVEFLVSFYNNEISEKSEIFDDQFSVERPDGSNFTLKIRSTKLEDSAMYFCASSAGTGGNMDTQYFGPGTRLTVL.

This clonotype was seen repeatedly, ten times or more. V and J are TRBV20-1 and TRBJ2-3, with TRBD2 matching 12 bases. The CDR3 runs 16 residues. V lost 4 bases to trimming and J lost 1 base; unmatched junction nucleotides: 6. Germline CDR1 DFQATT, CDR2 SNEGSKA (reference sequence). This CDR3 is CSATLTSGSGTDTQYF. The DNA of the CDR3 is TGCAGTGCTACGCTGACTAGCGGGAGTGGCACAGATACGCAGTATTTT.

V usage is TRBV7-8 and J usage is TRBJ1-5, with TRBD1 as a possible D gene (6 bases). The V gene lost 3 bases and the J gene lost 1 base, with 13 bases spanning the gap. Germline V lookup: CDR1 SGHVS, CDR2 FQNEAQ. The CDR3 spans 16 residues. The CDR3 sequence: CASSFGGGRSNQPQHF. The DNA for the CDR3 is TGTGCCAGCAGCTTCGGGGGCGGGCGGAGCAATCAGCCCCAGCATTTT.